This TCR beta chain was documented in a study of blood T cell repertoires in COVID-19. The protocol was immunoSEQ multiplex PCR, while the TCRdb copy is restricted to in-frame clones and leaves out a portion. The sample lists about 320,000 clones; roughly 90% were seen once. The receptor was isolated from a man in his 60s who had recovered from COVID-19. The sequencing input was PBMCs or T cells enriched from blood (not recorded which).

CDR3 region: CAWMEGFYGYTF. The DNA for the CDR3 is TGTGCCTGGATGGAGGGGTTCTATGGCTACACCTTC. V usage is TRBV30 and J usage is TRBJ1-2; D is perhaps TRBD1 (5 bases). From germline, CDR1 is GTSNPN and CDR2 SVGIG (reference sequence). CDR3 length: 12 amino acids. Trimming shortened V by 4 bases and J by 4 bases, and 10 bases separated the two germline ends.